The subject of this entry is one TCR beta chain. The antigen this receptor binds is unknown. Base quality data are lacking; no much larger clone is found one base away. The source of the sample is a study of OX40 agonist ivuxolimab in advanced cancers. Background on the whole study: Ivuxolimab was an agonistic, fully human IgG2 monoclonal antibody directed against OX40 (CD134), a costimulatory receptor. Intravenous ivuxolimab was administered to patients every 2 weeks at six dose levels: 0.01, 0.1, 0.3, 1.5, 3 and 10 mg/kg. Of the 50 or so patients in dose escalation, about 20 had hepatocellular carcinoma, some 15 had melanoma, 9 had renal cell carcinoma and 9 had head and neck cancer. A male proportion of roughly 80% and a mean age of 60 years, ranging from about 23 to 79, were recorded for the dose-escalation cohort. Prior anti-PD-1, anti-PD-L1 or anti-CTLA-4 therapy was permitted, and checkpoint inhibitors had been received by around 39% of dose-escalation patients. Partial responses were achieved by three dose-escalation patients, of whom one had hepatocellular carcinoma and two had cutaneous melanoma. Peripheral TCRbeta sequencing aimed to test whether ivuxolimab altered TCR sequence diversity and caused clonal T-cell expansion. The paper describes the monotherapy dose-escalation part (N of about 52 patients) of the phase I trial of ivuxolimab.

For sequencing of the TCRbeta CDR3 region, genomic DNA was extracted from the sorted cells. The immunoSEQ Assay was used for sequencing of TCRbeta CDR3 regions. TCRdb limited this immuneACCESS table to in-frame rearrangements with V and J called. A share of clones is missing; checked studies link under half to unresolved V genes, and the rest is unexplained. This sample holds over 55,000 clones; about 90% were observed only once. Of the sample, about 14% falls within the top ten clones. Reading the germline V gene gives CDR1 SGHDN and CDR2 FVKESK. Counted from cysteine to phenylalanine, this CDR3 has 13 amino acids. Left in the record is the CDR3 DNA by itself, 39 bases read in frame from the first base. V lost 2 bases and J lost 6 bases; the stretch between them is 8 bases long. The trial excluded patients who had a history of autoimmune disease or were on systemic immunosuppression. In every dose cohort, peripheral blood was drawn for TCR sequencing at baseline, cycle 4 day 1, and cycle 7 day 1. The samples were taken from a phase I, first-in-human, multicenter, open-label dose-escalation trial of ivuxolimab. The trial enrolled adults with locally advanced or metastatic head and neck squamous cell, hepatocellular, melanoma or renal cell carcinoma. Before TCR sequencing, CD4+ T cells and CD8+ T cells from peripheral blood were sorted into separate populations.

General conclusions and limits of the study: Partial responders in the 0.1-3.0 mg/kg groups had among the lowest normalized peripheral clonal expansion, especially among CD8+ T cells. Low levels of normalized T-cell clonal expansion were also seen in some patients who did not respond. After ivuxolimab, more expanded clones were found on average in CD8+ T cells than in CD4+ T cells. At doses from 0.1 to 3.0 mg/kg, clonal expansion was seen in both CD4+ and CD8+ blood T cells between baseline and week 6. Antigen specificity was not determined for the clonally expanded peripheral T cells.

The TCR comes from an adult with an advanced solid tumor such as melanoma, head and neck, liver or kidney cancer. Specimen: CD4+ or CD8+ T cells sorted from blood, collected in a trial of the OX40 agonist ivuxolimab. The rearranged chain carries TRBV14 and TRBJ1-5; the D gene cannot be named for sure. The CDR3 region: CASSQFHRQPQHF. The sequenced DNA: TGTGCCAGCAGCCAATTTCACCGTCAGCCCCAGCATTTT.